The 26 T cell receptor beta chains below all came from one sample that was sequenced in a study of beta chain features in type 1 diabetes. Study observations and caveats: For Type 1 diabetes patients, all four CD4+ subsets carried TCRB CDR3s that were moderately but significantly shorter.

No antigen is known for these receptors. Investigators reverse transcribed all isolated RNA, so they sequenced expressed TCRB transcripts. Sequencing was performed with immunoSEQ multiplex PCR; in TCRdb, only in-frame clones are kept and a portion is missing. The table lists hundreds of thousands of clones, roughly 13% of them singletons. Input material: naive CD4+ T cells from blood. These receptors all come from a man between 18 and 35 years old with type 1 diabetes.

There are a few counts of this clone. The rearrangement links TRBV7-2 to TRBJ2-5; 12 bases map to TRBD2. The germline gives CDR1 SGHTA, CDR2 FQGNSA. V dropped 5 bases and J dropped 5; count of bases not matched to a gene: 6. CDR3 size: 15 residues. The CDR3 nucleotides read TGTGCCAGCAGCAACGGACTAGCGGGGCGGGAGACCCAGTACTTC. Translated: CASSNGLAGRETQYF.

V and J are TRBV2 and TRBJ2-5; no clear D gene. This CDR3 has 14 amino acids. V was shortened by 4 bases and J by 3 bases, with 12 bases between the two germline ends. Germline V CDR1 and CDR2: SNHLY, FYNNEI. CDR3 region: CASSVEVLKETQYF. For the CDR3, the DNA is TGTGCCAGCAGTGTTGAAGTCCTTAAAGAGACCCAGTACTTC.

This clone was detected a few times. CDR3 sequence: CASTVAANTEAFF. The CDR3 DNA reads TGCGCCAGCACGGTGGCGGCGAACACTGAAGCTTTCTTT. The chain employs TRBV4-1 and TRBJ1-1; no reliable D call. Germline V gene data show CDR1 as MGHRA and CDR2 as YSYEKL. Trimming pared 7 bases from V and 1 base from J, leaving 10 bases between. The CDR3 loop spans 13 amino acids.

J is TRBJ2-7 and V is TRBV25-1; D uncertain. Looked up from germline, CDR1 is MGHDK and CDR2 is SYGVNS. V lost 6 bases, J lost 4 bases, and 7 bases lay in between. The CDR3 length is 11 residues. As DNA, the CDR3 is TGTGCCAGCAGGGAAAGGTACGAGCAGTACTTC. The encoded protein is CASRERYEQYF.

This clone was detected a few times. The J gene is TRBJ2-7, the V gene TRBV28, with 10 bases that match TRBD1. Per germline, CDR1 MDHEN and CDR2 SYDVKM. The CDR3 has 15 amino acids. Trimming cost V 3 bases and J 6 bases; bases outside gene matches: 8. CDR3 DNA: TGTGCCAGCAGTTTTCCCGGGACAGGGGCCCGCGAGCAGTACTTC. This sequence encodes CASSFPGTGAREQYF.

This clone was seen a handful of times. CDR3 in amino acids: CASSQDGTPQHF. CDR3 DNA: TGCGCCAGCAGCCAAGATGGGACGCCCCAGCATTTT. V gene TRBV4-1 combines with J gene TRBJ1-5; tentative D call: TRBD1 (5 bases). This CDR3 has 12 residues. Germline CDR1 and CDR2: MGHRA and YSYEKL. Trimming stripped 0 bases from V and 9 bases from J, with 6 bases between.

This clone was recorded a few times. The rearrangement links TRBV5-1 to TRBJ2-3; 8 nucleotides line up with TRBD1. Germline V gives CDR1 SGHRS, CDR2 YFSETQ. V trimming: 5 bases; J trimming: 5 bases; junction bases outside the gene matches: 13. The CDR3 has 16 amino acids. CDR3 coding DNA: TGCGCCAGCAGTATTCAGGGGGCGAGTATAGGAGATACGCAGTATTTT. This translates into CASSIQGASIGDTQYF.

This clone was seen a handful of times. The chain carries TRBV7-2 and TRBJ2-7; D is unclear. The germline CDR1 and CDR2 sequences are SGHTA and FQGNSA. This CDR3 is 12 amino acids long. Trimming removed 5 bases at V and 5 bases at J, with 10 bases between. CDR3 DNA: TGTGCCAGCAGCCTCCCGGATAACGAGCAGTACTTC. Amino acids: CASSLPDNEQYF.

The rearrangement joins TRBV6-6 to TRBJ2-3; 7 nucleotides match TRBD2. The CDR3 covers 14 residues. With V trimmed by 7 bases and J by 5 bases, 9 bases remained unmatched. Germline loops: CDR1 MNHNY, CDR2 SVGAGI (reference sequence). The DNA of the CDR3 is TGTGCCAGCAAGCGGGGCGGGAGCGAAGATACGCAGTATTTT. This codes for CASKRGGSEDTQYF.

This clone was found a few times. The V and J genes are TRBV5-4 and TRBJ2-1; no reliable D call. The V end was cut by 2 bases, the J end by 0 bases, with 12 bases between. This CDR3 comprises 16 residues. From germline, CDR1 is SGHNT and CDR2 YYREEE (reference sequence). The CDR3 sequence: CASSLTRLSSYNEQFF. CDR3 bases: TGTGCCAGCAGCTTAACGCGTCTAAGCTCCTACAATGAGCAGTTCTTC.

The chain is built from TRBV23-1 and TRBJ2-7; 12 bases agree with TRBD1. TRBV23-1 is labeled an ORF, and its function is uncertain. There are 15 residues in the CDR3. Trimming cost V 0 bases and J 6 bases; bases outside gene matches: 3. The CDR3 coding sequence is TGCGCCAGCAGTCAATCGGGACAGGGGGCTTCCGAGCAGTACTTC. It translates to CASSQSGQGASEQYF.

The genes are TRBV7-2 and TRBJ2-1; no clear D. The CDR3 has 13 amino acids. V dropped 7 bases and J dropped 6 bases, with 13 bases sitting between them. CDR1 and CDR2 (germline): SGHTA, FQGNSA. CDR3 sequence (DNA): TGTGCCAGCACCTCCTCAGCTGGCAATGAGCAGTTCTTC. As protein: CASTSSAGNEQFF.

This clone was seen more than once but under ten times. The rearrangement joins TRBV30 to TRBJ1-3, with no clear D. V was shortened by 0 bases and J by 2 bases, with 8 bases between the two germline ends. Germline CDR1 reads GTSNPN; CDR2 reads SVGIG (reference sequence). CDR3 length: 14 amino acids. The CDR3 reads CAWSVSRTGNTIYF. The CDR3 DNA reads as TGTGCCTGGAGTGTCAGTAGGACTGGAAACACCATATATTTT.

This rearrangement joins TRBV15 to TRBJ2-2, with 9 bases identical to TRBD2. V lost 3 bases and J lost 3; bases outside the gene matches: 5. This CDR3 comprises 16 residues. Germline loops: CDR1 LNHNV, CDR2 YYDKDF (reference sequence). The CDR3 DNA sequence: TGTGCCACCAGCAGGGTTAGCGGGAGTGACACCGGGGAGCTGTTTTTT. Protein: CATSRVSGSDTGELFF.

V and J are TRBV7-2 and TRBJ2-3, with D hard to call. CDR3 length: 13 amino acids. CDR1 and CDR2 from the germline V gene are SGHTA and FQGNSA. V was shortened by 1 base and J by 5 bases, with 7 bases between the two germline ends. CDR3 bases: TGTGCCAGCAGCTTAGTACCGGGAGATACGCAGTATTTT. Amino acids: CASSLVPGDTQYF. Full variable domain (remainder filled in from reference TRBV7-2 and TRBJ2-3): GAGVSQSPSNKVTEKGKDVELRCDPISGHTALYWYRQSLGQGLEFLIYFQGNSAPDKSGLPSDRFSAERTGGSVSTLTIQRTQQEDSAVYLCASSLVPGDTQYFGPGTRLTVL.

This chain uses TRBV11-2 with TRBJ2-7; 7 bases are shared with TRBD2. V lost 8 bases and J lost 3; bases outside the gene matches: 4. CDR3 length equals 12 residues. Germline V CDR1 and CDR2: SGHAT, FQNNGV. The CDR3 nucleotides read TGTGCCAGCGCAAGGGAGGGCTACGAGCAGTACTTC. Encoded protein: CASAREGYEQYF.

The chain uses TRBV4-2 and TRBJ1-1, with D uncertain. The CDR3 has 14 amino acids. The V gene's germline CDR1 is LGHNA and CDR2 YNFKEQ. V gave up 0 bases and J gave up 1 base, with 6 bases separating them. The CDR3 sequence: CASSQDLTNTEAFF. The CDR3 DNA reads as TGTGCCAGCAGCCAAGATCTGACGAACACTGAAGCTTTCTTT.

This sequence joins TRBV2 and TRBJ1-1; 12 bases are shared with TRBD1. Per the germline V gene, CDR1 is SNHLY and CDR2 is FYNNEI. This CDR3 comprises 9 residues. Here the CDR3 DNA reads TGTGTGGGACAGGGGGCCGCTTTCTTT. Translating gives CVGQGAAFF.

This clone came up a few times. J is TRBJ2-2 and V is TRBV7-2, with unresolved D. CDR1 and CDR2 (germline): SGHTA, FQGNSA. With 3 bases removed from V and 2 bases from J, the gap between germline ends came to 10 bases. The CDR3 is 15 residues long. CDR3 bases: TGTGCCAGCAGCTTTGGGCACCTCAACACCGGGGAGCTGTTTTTT. As protein: CASSFGHLNTGELFF.

This rearrangement joins TRBV28 to TRBJ1-1; possible D gene TRBD1, 5 bases. The CDR3 sequence is 12 residues long. V shed 6 bases and J shed 11 bases, with 16 bases lying between them. From germline, CDR1 is MDHEN and CDR2 SYDVKM. Written as DNA, the CDR3 is TGTGCCAGCAGATTGGGACCGCTCAGGGCTTTCTTT. Protein product: CASRLGPLRAFF.

The chain uses TRBV6-6 and TRBJ2-1; a weak D match, TRBD2 (6 bases). This CDR3 contains 14 residues. The germline CDR1 and CDR2 sequences are MNHNY and SVGAGI (reference sequence). Trimming stripped 8 bases from V and 3 bases from J, with 14 bases between. CDR3 region: CASLQDYSYNEQFF. DNA of the CDR3: TGTGCCAGCCTCCAGGACTACAGCTACAATGAGCAGTTCTTC.

The rearrangement links TRBV29-1 to TRBJ1-5, with D tentatively TRBD1 (5 bases). The V end lost 4 bases, the J end lost 6 bases, and 10 bases lay between the germline ends. Germline assignment: CDR1 SQVTM and CDR2 ANQGSEA. The CDR3 length is 12 residues. The CDR3 DNA reads as TGCAGCGTTGGTGAGGGGTTTCAGCCCCAGCATTTT. Its translation: CSVGEGFQPQHF. The entire variable domain, with the rest obtained from reference TRBV29-1 and TRBJ1-5, is as follows: SAVISQKPSRDICQRGTSLTIQCQVDSQVTMMFWYRQQPGQSLTLIATANQGSEATYESGFVIDKFPISRPNLTFSTLTVSNMSPEDSSIYLCSVGEGFQPQHFGDGTRLSIL.

This clone was counted only a few times. The V call is TRBV5-1, the J call TRBJ1-2; no reliable D call. This CDR3 spans 14 amino acids. Germline values: CDR1 SGHRS, CDR2 YFSETQ. The V end was cut by 1 base, the J end by 2 bases, with 9 bases between. CDR3: CASSLKQLNYGYTF. In nucleotides, the CDR3 is TGCGCCAGCAGCTTGAAACAGTTGAACTATGGCTACACCTTC.

The chain employs TRBV7-3 and TRBJ2-4, with 11 nucleotides matching TRBD1. Germline CDR1 reads SGHTA; CDR2 reads FQGTGA. This CDR3 contains 14 residues. V shed 5 bases, J shed 7 bases, and the junction held 4 bases outside the gene matches. The CDR3 sequence is CASSAGTGGNIQYF. CDR3 sequence (DNA): TGTGCCAGCAGCGCCGGGACAGGGGGTAACATTCAGTACTTC.

To note about this clone: Other DNA sequences of this sample code for an identical CDR3. The chain couples TRBV20-1 to TRBJ2-2; no firm D call. The V gene's germline CDR1 is DFQATT and CDR2 SNEGSKA (reference sequence). V lost 1 base and J lost 5, with 2 bases in between. The CDR3 covers 11 residues. The CDR3, as DNA: TGCAGTGCTAGAGGGACCGGGGAGCTGTTTTTT. Translation: CSARGTGELFF.

This chain links TRBV7-2 with TRBJ2-7, with TRBD2 matching 11 bases. The CDR3 sequence is 15 residues long. The V gene's germline CDR1 is SGHTA and CDR2 FQGNSA. Germline trimming cut 4 bases from V and 6 bases from J; bases unmatched to any gene: 8. CDR3 sequence (DNA): TGTGCCAGCAGCTCGATACTAGCGGGAGTAGGCGAGCAGTACTTC. Translating gives CASSSILAGVGEQYF.